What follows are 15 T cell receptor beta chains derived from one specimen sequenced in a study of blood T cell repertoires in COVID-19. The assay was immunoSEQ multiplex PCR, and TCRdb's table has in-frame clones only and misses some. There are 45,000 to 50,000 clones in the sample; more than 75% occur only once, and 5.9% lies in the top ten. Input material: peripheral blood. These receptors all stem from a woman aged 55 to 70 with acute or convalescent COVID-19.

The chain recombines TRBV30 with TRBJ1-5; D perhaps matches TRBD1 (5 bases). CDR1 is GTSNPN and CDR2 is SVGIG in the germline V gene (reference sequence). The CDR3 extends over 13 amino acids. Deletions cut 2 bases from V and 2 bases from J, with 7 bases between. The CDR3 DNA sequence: TGTGCCTGGAGTCCCAGGGGCAATCAGCCCCAGCATTTT. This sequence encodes CAWSPRGNQPQHF.

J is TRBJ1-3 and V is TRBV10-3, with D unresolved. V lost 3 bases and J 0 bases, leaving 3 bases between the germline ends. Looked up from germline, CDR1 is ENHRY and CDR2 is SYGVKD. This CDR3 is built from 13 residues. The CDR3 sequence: CAISDSSGNTIYF. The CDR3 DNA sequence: TGTGCCATCAGTGACAGCTCTGGAAACACCATATATTTT.

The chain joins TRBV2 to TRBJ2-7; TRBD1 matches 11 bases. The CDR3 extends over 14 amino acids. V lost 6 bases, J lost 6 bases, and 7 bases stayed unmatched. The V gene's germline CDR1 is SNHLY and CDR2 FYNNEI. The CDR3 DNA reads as TGTGCCAGCAGACAGGACAGGGGGCTAGCCGAGCAGTACTTC. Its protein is CASRQDRGLAEQYF.

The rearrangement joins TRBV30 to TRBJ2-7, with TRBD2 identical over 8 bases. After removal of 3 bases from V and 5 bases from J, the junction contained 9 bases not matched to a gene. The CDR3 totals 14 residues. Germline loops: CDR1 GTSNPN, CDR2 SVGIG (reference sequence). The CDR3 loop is CAWRAGAGFDEQYF. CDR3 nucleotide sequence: TGTGCCTGGAGAGCGGGAGCGGGTTTTGACGAGCAGTACTTC.

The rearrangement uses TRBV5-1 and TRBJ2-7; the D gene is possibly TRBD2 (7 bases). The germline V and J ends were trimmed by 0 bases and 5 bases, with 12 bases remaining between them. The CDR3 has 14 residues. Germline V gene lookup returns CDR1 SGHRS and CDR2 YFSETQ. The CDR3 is CASSLVGGHNEQYF. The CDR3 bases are TGCGCCAGCAGCTTGGTCGGGGGGCATAACGAGCAGTACTTC.

In DNA, the CDR3 is TGTGCCAGCAGCCAAGACAGGGGGCGCGGAGAAGAGACCCAGTACTTC. It is translated as CASSQDRGRGEETQYF. The chain uses TRBV14 and TRBJ2-5; 8 bases align to TRBD1. The ends lost 0 bases at V and 3 bases at J; junction bases unmatched: 6. From germline, CDR1 is SGHDN and CDR2 FVKESK. The CDR3 is 16 amino acids. The whole variable domain, filled in from reference TRBV14 and TRBJ2-5, reads EAGVTQFPSHSVIEKGQTVTLRCDPISGHDNLYWYRRVMGKEIKFLLHFVKESKQDESGMPNNRFLAERTGGTYSTLKVQPAELEDSGVYFCASSQDRGRGEETQYFGPGTRLLVL.

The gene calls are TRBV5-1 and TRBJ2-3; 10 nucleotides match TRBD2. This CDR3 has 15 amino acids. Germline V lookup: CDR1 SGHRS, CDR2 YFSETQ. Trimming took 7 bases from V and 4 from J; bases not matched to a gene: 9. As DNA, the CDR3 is TGCGCCAGCTCCTATAGCGGGGGGCCTTCAGATACGCAGTATTTT. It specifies CASSYSGGPSDTQYF.

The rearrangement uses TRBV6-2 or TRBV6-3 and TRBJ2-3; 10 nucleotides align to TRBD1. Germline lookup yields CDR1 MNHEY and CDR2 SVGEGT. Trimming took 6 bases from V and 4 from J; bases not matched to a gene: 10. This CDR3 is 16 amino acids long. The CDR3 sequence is CASSLWGTGASDTQYF. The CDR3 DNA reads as TGTGCCAGCAGCTTATGGGGGACAGGGGCCTCAGATACGCAGTATTTT.

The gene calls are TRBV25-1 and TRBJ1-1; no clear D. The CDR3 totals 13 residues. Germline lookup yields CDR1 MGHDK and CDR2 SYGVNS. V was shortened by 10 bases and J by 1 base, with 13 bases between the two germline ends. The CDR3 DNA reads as TGTGCCACCTCACCGGAGTCGAACACTGAAGCTTTCTTT. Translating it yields CATSPESNTEAFF. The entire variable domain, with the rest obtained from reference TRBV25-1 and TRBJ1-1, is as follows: EADIYQTPRYLVIGTGKKITLECSQTMGHDKMYWYQQDPGMELHLIHYSYGVNSTEKGDLSSESTVSRIRTEHFPLTLESARPSHTSQYLCATSPESNTEAFFGQGTRLTVV.

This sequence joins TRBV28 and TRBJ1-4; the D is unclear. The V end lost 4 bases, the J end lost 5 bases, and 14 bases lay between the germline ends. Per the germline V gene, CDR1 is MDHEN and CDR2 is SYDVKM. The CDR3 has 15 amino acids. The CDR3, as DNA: TGTGCCAGCAGTTCAGCCCCGGGGTCAAATGAAAAACTGTTTTTT. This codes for CASSSAPGSNEKLFF. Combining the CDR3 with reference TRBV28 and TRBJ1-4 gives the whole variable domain DVKVTQSSRYLVKRTGEKVFLECVQDMDHENMFWYRQDPGLGLRLIYFSYDVKMKEKGDIPEGYSVSREKKERFSLILESASTNQTSMYLCASSSAPGSNEKLFFGSGTQLSVL.

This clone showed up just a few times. The CDR3 is CASSFSGDNSPLHF. CDR3 DNA: TGTGCCAGCAGCTTTAGCGGGGACAATTCACCCCTCCACTTT. The chain couples TRBV11-2 to TRBJ1-6; D may be TRBD1 (5 bases). The germline V and J ends were trimmed by 3 bases and 7 bases, with 10 bases remaining between them. The V gene's germline CDR1 is SGHAT and CDR2 FQNNGV. This CDR3 contains 14 residues.

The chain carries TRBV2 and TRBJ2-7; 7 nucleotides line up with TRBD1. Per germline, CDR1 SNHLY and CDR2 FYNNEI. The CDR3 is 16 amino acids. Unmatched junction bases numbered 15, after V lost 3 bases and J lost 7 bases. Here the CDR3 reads CASSDEPGQPIREQYF. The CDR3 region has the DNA TGTGCCAGCAGTGACGAACCGGGACAGCCTATACGGGAGCAGTACTTC.

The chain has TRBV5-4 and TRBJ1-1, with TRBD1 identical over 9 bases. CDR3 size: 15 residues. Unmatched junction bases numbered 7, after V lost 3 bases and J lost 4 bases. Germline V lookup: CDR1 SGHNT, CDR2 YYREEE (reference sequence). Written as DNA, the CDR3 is TGTGCCAGCAGCTCTCCGACAGGGGGGGGCACTGAAGCTTTCTTT. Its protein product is CASSSPTGGGTEAFF. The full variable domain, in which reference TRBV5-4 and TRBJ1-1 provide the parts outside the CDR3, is ETGVTQSPTHLIKTRGQQVTLRCSSQSGHNTVSWYQQALGQGPQFIFQYYREEENGRGNFPPRFSGLQFPNYSSELNVNALELDDSALYLCASSSPTGGGTEAFFGQGTRLTVV.

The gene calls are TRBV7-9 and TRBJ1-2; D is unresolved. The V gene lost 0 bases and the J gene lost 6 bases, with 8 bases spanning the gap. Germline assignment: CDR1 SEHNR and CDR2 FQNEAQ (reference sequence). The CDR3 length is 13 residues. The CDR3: CASSLARPDGYTF. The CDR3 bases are TGTGCCAGCAGCTTAGCGCGGCCTGATGGCTACACCTTC.

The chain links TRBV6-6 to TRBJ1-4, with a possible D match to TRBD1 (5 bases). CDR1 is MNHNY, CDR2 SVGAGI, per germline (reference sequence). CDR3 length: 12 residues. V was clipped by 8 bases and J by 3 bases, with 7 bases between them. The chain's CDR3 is CASGGSNEKLFF. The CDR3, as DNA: TGTGCCAGCGGGGGGTCTAATGAAAAACTGTTTTTT.